The 29 T cell receptor beta chains below all came from one sample that was sequenced in a study of shared clonotypes between healthy human individuals. Sequenced by immunoSEQ multiplex PCR; TCRdb stores in-frame clones only, minus some. Of approximately 1.9 million clones in the sample, around 93% are singletons; the top ten hold more than 1.5%. As defined, naive CD8 cells were CD45RO-negative and positively selected for CCR7, with terminally differentiated effector memory CD45RA+ cells excluded. Sequencing used naive CD8+ T cells from PBMCs. Receptors were obtained from a man between 18 and 29 years old in good health. Some clones in this sample may be carry-over from other donors' samples.

Points on this clone: At one end, the junction sequence differs from germline, possibly due to a read error. This chain links TRBV10-3 with TRBJ1-4; D uncertain. This CDR3 has 12 amino acids. The V gene's germline CDR1 is ENHRY and CDR2 SYGVKD. CDR3 coding DNA: TGTGCCATCAGTGAGCCTAATGAAAGACTGTTTTTT. This translates into CAISEPNERLFF.

The rearrangement joins TRBV9 to TRBJ1-2, with a weak D call TRBD1 (6 bases). The CDR3 extends over 14 amino acids. Germline CDR1 SGDLS, CDR2 YYNGEE. Trimming removed 3 bases at V and 7 bases at J, with 16 bases between. This CDR3 reads CASSAGGGAGGYTF. As DNA, the CDR3 is TGTGCCAGCAGCGCGGGCGGGGGGGCCGGTGGCTACACCTTC.

The genes are TRBV9 and TRBJ1-4, with 9 positions matching TRBD1. Germline CDR1 and CDR2: SGDLS and YYNGEE. The CDR3 is 13 amino acids. The V segment lost 5 bases and the J segment 4 bases; nucleotides outside the gene matches: 0. The CDR3 region has the DNA TGTGCCAGCAGGGGACAGGGTAATGAAAAACTGTTTTTT. The encoded protein is CASRGQGNEKLFF.

The chain uses TRBV27 and TRBJ2-1; D call uncertain. The ends were cut back, 2 bases at V and 9 bases at J, with 11 bases in the middle. CDR3 length: 13 residues. The germline gives CDR1 MNHEY, CDR2 SMNVEV (reference sequence). In DNA, the CDR3 is TGTGCCAGCAGTTTAAGGGTGGGGTCTGAGCAGTTCTTC. This encodes CASSLRVGSEQFF.

This rearrangement joins TRBV14 to TRBJ2-7; 7 bases are a match to TRBD1. CDR1 SGHDN and CDR2 FVKESK come from the germline V gene. V dropped 4 bases and J dropped 4; count of bases not matched to a gene: 7. The CDR3 runs 14 residues. The CDR3 nucleotides are TGTGCCAGCAGCCTTACAGGGGTAGGATACGAGCAGTACTTC. Amino acid sequence: CASSLTGVGYEQYF.

The chain recombines TRBV6-5 with TRBJ1-1; 7 bases fit TRBD1. The germline V gene encodes CDR1 MNHEY and CDR2 SVGAGI. V was clipped by 0 bases and J by 4 bases; unmatched bases: 5. The length of the CDR3 is 15 residues. The CDR3 here is CASSYSRTGFTEAFF. The CDR3 DNA reads as TGTGCCAGCAGTTACTCGCGGACAGGATTCACTGAAGCTTTCTTT.

V gene TRBV27 combines with J gene TRBJ2-1, with 8 bases matching TRBD2. The CDR3 spans 17 residues. V shed 6 bases and J 6 bases; nucleotides not matched to a gene: 16. The germline V gene encodes CDR1 MNHEY and CDR2 SMNVEV (reference sequence). CDR3 DNA: TGTGCCAGCAGGATGTCTCTTGGGACTAGTGCCGCCAATGAGCAGTTCTTC. This sequence encodes CASRMSLGTSAANEQFF.

This sequence joins TRBV7-9 and TRBJ2-1, with 7 bases fitting TRBD2. V lost 5 bases and J lost 5; bases outside the gene matches: 15. This CDR3 has 17 amino acids. CDR1 is SEHNR and CDR2 is FQNEAQ in the germline V gene (reference sequence). The CDR3 loop is CASSAREGLVRDNEQFF. CDR3 DNA sequence: TGTGCCAGCAGCGCAAGGGAAGGACTAGTGAGAGACAATGAGCAGTTCTTC. The variable domain in full, with the rest retrieved from reference TRBV7-9 and TRBJ2-1, is DTGVSQNPRHKITKRGQNVTFRCDPISEHNRLYWYRQTLGQGPEFLTYFQNEAQLEKSRLLSDRFSAERPKGSFSTLEIQRTEQGDSAMYLCASSAREGLVRDNEQFFGPGTRLTVL.

This sequence joins TRBV7-9 and TRBJ2-5; D is possibly TRBD2 (5 bases). The CDR3 consists of 13 residues. V was clipped by 4 bases and J by 4 bases, with 10 bases between them. The germline V gene encodes CDR1 SEHNR and CDR2 FQNEAQ (reference sequence). CDR3: CASSSGLLETQYF. The CDR3 DNA reads as TGTGCCAGCAGCTCTGGACTTCTAGAGACCCAGTACTTC.

A single count supports this clone. The V and J genes are TRBV5-6 and TRBJ2-7, with D unresolved. In germline, CDR1 is SGHDT, CDR2 YYEEEE. Trimming removed 0 bases from V and 6 bases from J, with 4 bases in between. The CDR3 runs 11 residues. The CDR3 nucleotides read TGTGCCAGCAGCTTGGGAGCCGAGCAGTACTTC. Protein sequence: CASSLGAEQYF.

The rearrangement links TRBV11-2 to TRBJ1-2; TRBD1 is a possible D gene (5 bases). Germline V gene data show CDR1 as SGHAT and CDR2 as FQNNGV. This CDR3 is built from 17 residues. V lost 5 bases, J lost 3 bases, and 22 bases lay in between. CDR3 sequence (DNA): TGTGCCAGCAGCACAACTTACCCGACACGGGGCGACTATGGCTACACCTTC. This encodes CASSTTYPTRGDYGYTF.

The genes are TRBV11-2 and TRBJ2-7; D is undetermined. The CDR3 runs 13 residues. V was pared by 0 bases and J by 4 bases, with 7 bases between. Germline lookup yields CDR1 SGHAT and CDR2 FQNNGV. DNA for the CDR3: TGTGCCAGCAGCTTAGATCTCCCGTACGAGCAGTACTTC. It encodes CASSLDLPYEQYF.

With respect to this clone: This sample includes further DNA sequences coding for the same CDR3. V is TRBV19 and J is TRBJ2-3; 8 bases line up with TRBD1. The CDR3 is 15 residues long. CDR1 is LNHDA and CDR2 is SQIVND in the germline V gene (reference sequence). The V and J ends lost 5 bases and 3 bases, in that order; junction bases with no gene match: 7. CDR3 sequence: CASSPDREGTDTQYF. The CDR3 DNA reads as TGTGCCAGTAGTCCGGACAGGGAAGGAACAGATACGCAGTATTTT. The entire variable domain, with the rest obtained from reference TRBV19 and TRBJ2-3, is as follows: DGGITQSPKYLFRKEGQNVTLSCEQNLNHDAMYWYRQDPGQGLRLIYYSQIVNDFQKGDIAEGYSVSREKKESFPLTVTSAQKNPTAFYLCASSPDREGTDTQYFGPGTRLTVL.

The V call is TRBV5-1, the J call TRBJ1-2; 10 bases map to TRBD1. This CDR3 is 15 amino acids long. V lost 4 bases to trimming and J lost 7 bases; unmatched junction nucleotides: 10. Germline V CDR1 and CDR2: SGHRS, YFSETQ. In nucleotides, the CDR3 is TGCGCCAGCAGCGGGAGGACAGGGGGTTGGCCTGGCTACACCTTC. It codes for CASSGRTGGWPGYTF.

The chain recombines TRBV28 with TRBJ2-6; D is perhaps TRBD1 (6 bases). This CDR3 spans 18 amino acids. The germline V gene has CDR1 MDHEN and CDR2 SYDVKM. V gave up 4 bases and J gave up 2 bases, with 18 bases separating them. For the CDR3, the DNA is TGTGCCAGCAGTTGGACAGAGGGCTGGGGTACTGGGGCCAACGTCCTGACTTTC. This gives the protein CASSWTEGWGTGANVLTF.

The chain links TRBV2 to TRBJ2-1; 12 positions match TRBD2. CDR3 size: 15 residues. V shed 8 bases, J shed 5 bases, and the junction held 7 bases outside the gene matches. The V gene's germline CDR1 is SNHLY and CDR2 FYNNEI. This chain's CDR3 is CASPRTSGTHNEQFF. CDR3 in DNA: TGTGCCAGCCCTCGGACTAGCGGGACTCACAATGAGCAGTTCTTC.

This sequence joins TRBV7-9 and TRBJ2-7, with no clear D. V was shortened by 2 bases and J by 2 bases, with 13 bases between the two germline ends. From germline, CDR1 is SEHNR and CDR2 FQNEAQ (reference sequence). The CDR3 spans 15 residues. The CDR3 spells CASSLPPPHPYEQYF. CDR3 DNA: TGTGCCAGCAGCTTACCCCCCCCTCACCCCTACGAGCAGTACTTC.

The chain employs TRBV5-8 and TRBJ1-1, with D uncertain. Trimming left V 0 bases short and J 8 bases short, with 8 bases between. Germline CDR1 is SGHTS and CDR2 is YDEGEE. This CDR3 is built from 12 residues. The CDR3 region is CASSLVIKEAFF. In DNA form, the CDR3 reads TGTGCCAGCAGCTTGGTCATCAAGGAAGCTTTCTTT.

The chain combines TRBV6-1 with TRBJ2-7, with unresolved D. Germline V gives CDR1 MNHNS, CDR2 SASEGT. With 3 bases removed from V and 1 base from J, the gap between germline ends came to 7 bases. The CDR3 extends over 13 amino acids. The CDR3 sequence is CASSEGASYEQYF. CDR3 in DNA: TGTGCCAGCAGTGAGGGTGCTTCCTACGAGCAGTACTTC.

The V gene is TRBV19, the J gene TRBJ1-2; TRBD1 matches at 10 bases. With V trimmed by 6 bases and J by 0 bases, 10 bases remained unmatched. Per germline, CDR1 LNHDA and CDR2 SQIVND (reference sequence). This CDR3 spans 17 amino acids. DNA of the CDR3: TGTGCCAGTAGCGGAGGGGACAGGGGTGTAGCTAACTATGGCTACACCTTC. This encodes CASSGGDRGVANYGYTF.

Turning to this clone: This same CDR3 is encoded by further DNA sequences in the sample. The chain has TRBV5-1 and TRBJ2-7; no definite D call. Germline lookup yields CDR1 SGHRS and CDR2 YFSETQ. V dropped 3 bases and J dropped 5 bases, with 9 bases sitting between them. CDR3 size: 12 residues. CDR3 protein: CASSWGGHEQYF. In DNA form, the CDR3 reads TGCGCCAGCAGCTGGGGTGGCCACGAGCAGTACTTC.

CDR3 amino acids: CASSLAGGMDEQFF. The CDR3 region has the DNA TGTGCCAGCAGCTTAGCGGGAGGGATGGATGAGCAGTTCTTC. The gene calls are TRBV7-3 and TRBJ2-1; 9 positions match TRBD2. Germline CDR1 and CDR2: SGHTA and FQGTGA. The trim removed 2 bases at V and 8 bases at J, leaving 4 bases unmatched. The CDR3 spans 14 residues.

The J gene is TRBJ2-7, the V gene TRBV11-2, with TRBD2 matching 8 bases. Germline loops: CDR1 SGHAT, CDR2 FQNNGV. The ends lost 3 bases at V and 5 bases at J; junction bases unmatched: 9. The length of the CDR3 is 15 residues. CDR3 in amino acids: CASSFAGGGRNEQYF. The CDR3 DNA reads TGTGCCAGCAGCTTCGCCGGGGGCGGGAGGAACGAGCAGTACTTC. Based on the CDR3 plus reference TRBV11-2 and TRBJ2-7, the full variable domain is EAGVAQSPRYKIIEKRQSVAFWCNPISGHATLYWYQQILGQGPKLLIQFQNNGVVDDSQLPKDRFSAERLKGVDSTLKIQPAKLEDSAVYLCASSFAGGGRNEQYFGPGTRLTVT.

The chain carries TRBV7-8 and TRBJ1-5; 9 bases match TRBD1. The CDR3 consists of 16 residues. Per the germline V gene, CDR1 is SGHVS and CDR2 is FQNEAQ. V gave up 5 bases and J gave up 4 bases; unmatched junction bases: 9. The CDR3 region has the DNA TGTGCCAGCAGCCAAGGGACAGGGAGGGCGAATCAGCCCCAGCATTTT. Its protein product is CASSQGTGRANQPQHF.

Turning to this clone: At one end, the junction sequence differs from germline, possibly due to a read error. The rearrangement links TRBV7-9 to TRBJ2-1; D is possibly TRBD1 (5 bases). Germline CDR1 reads SEHNR; CDR2 reads FQNEAQ (reference sequence). This CDR3 spans 11 amino acids. In DNA form, the CDR3 reads TGTGCCAGCAGCTTAGGGGGCCCGGTGATCTTC. Amino acids: CASSLGGPVIF.

V gene TRBV9 combines with J gene TRBJ2-7; 7 nucleotides align to TRBD2. This CDR3 region has 15 residues. Trimming cost V 5 bases and J 5 bases; bases outside gene matches: 13. Germline lookup yields CDR1 SGDLS and CDR2 YYNGEE. Written as DNA, the CDR3 is TGTGCCAGCAGTGGGGGAGGGACCGCTTCCCACGAGCAGTACTTC. Protein: CASSGGGTASHEQYF. Variable domain in full (rest from reference TRBV9 and TRBJ2-7): DSGVTQTPKHLITATGQRVTLRCSPRSGDLSVYWYQQSLDQGLQFLIQYYNGEERAKGNILERFSAQQFPDLHSELNLSSLELGDSALYFCASSGGGTASHEQYFGPGTRLTVT.

This clone was seen a few times. The V call is TRBV10-1, the J call TRBJ2-2, with 8 nucleotides matching TRBD1. V lost 6 bases to trimming and J lost 4 bases; unmatched junction nucleotides: 4. Germline V gene data show CDR1 as WNHNN and CDR2 as SYGVQD (reference sequence). CDR3 length equals 14 residues. The CDR3 reads CASSVGQGTGELFF. For the CDR3, the DNA is TGCGCCAGCAGCGTAGGACAGGGCACCGGGGAGCTGTTTTTT.

This clone was counted once. This sequence joins TRBV6-5 and TRBJ1-2; TRBD1 matches at 8 bases. CDR1 and CDR2 from the germline V gene are MNHEY and SVGAGI. V was clipped by 2 bases and J by 6 bases; unmatched bases: 2. The CDR3 has 13 residues. CDR3 loop: CASSYQGADGYTF. CDR3 bases: TGTGCCAGCAGTTACCAGGGGGCGGATGGCTACACCTTC.

The gene calls are TRBV29-1 and TRBJ1-2, with D maybe TRBD1 (5 bases). The CDR3 sequence is 15 residues long. The germline V gene has CDR1 SQVTM and CDR2 ANQGSEA. Trimming stripped 4 bases from V and 2 bases from J, with 17 bases between. CDR3: CSVVGVEGQNYGYTF. CDR3 nucleotide sequence: TGCAGCGTTGTGGGGGTCGAGGGCCAAAACTATGGCTACACCTTC.